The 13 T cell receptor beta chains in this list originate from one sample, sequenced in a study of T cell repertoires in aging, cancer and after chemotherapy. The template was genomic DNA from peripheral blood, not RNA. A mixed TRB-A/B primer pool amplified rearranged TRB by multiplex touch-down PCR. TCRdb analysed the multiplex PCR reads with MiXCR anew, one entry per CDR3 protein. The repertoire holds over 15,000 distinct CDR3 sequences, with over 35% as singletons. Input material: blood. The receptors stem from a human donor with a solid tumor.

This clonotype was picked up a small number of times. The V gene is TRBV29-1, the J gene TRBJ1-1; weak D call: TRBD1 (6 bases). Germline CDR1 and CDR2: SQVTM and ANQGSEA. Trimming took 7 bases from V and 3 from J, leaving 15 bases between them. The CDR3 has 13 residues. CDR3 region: CSGTEGGDTEAFF. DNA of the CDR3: TGCAGCGGGACAGAAGGAGGGGACACTGAAGCTTTCTTT.

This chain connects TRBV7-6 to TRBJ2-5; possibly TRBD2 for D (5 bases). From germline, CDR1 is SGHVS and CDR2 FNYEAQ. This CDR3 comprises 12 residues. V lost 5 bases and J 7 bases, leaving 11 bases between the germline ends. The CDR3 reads CASSPPAGTQYF. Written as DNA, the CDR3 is TGTGCCAGCAGCCCCCCTGCGGGGACCCAGTACTTC. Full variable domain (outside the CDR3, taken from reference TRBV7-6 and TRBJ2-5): GAGVSQSPRYKVTKRGQDVALRCDPISGHVSLYWYRQALGQGPEFLTYFNYEAQQDKSGLPNDRFSAERPEGSISTLTIQRTEQRDSAMYRCASSPPAGTQYFGPGTRLLVL.

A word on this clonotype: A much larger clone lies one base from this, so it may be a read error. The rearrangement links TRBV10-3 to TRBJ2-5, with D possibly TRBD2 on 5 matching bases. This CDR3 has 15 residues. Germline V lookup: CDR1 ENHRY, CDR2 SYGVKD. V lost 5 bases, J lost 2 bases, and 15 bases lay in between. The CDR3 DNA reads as TGTGCCATCAGTTACTCGAGAGGGAATCAAGAGACCCAGTACTTC. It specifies CAISYSRGNQETQYF.

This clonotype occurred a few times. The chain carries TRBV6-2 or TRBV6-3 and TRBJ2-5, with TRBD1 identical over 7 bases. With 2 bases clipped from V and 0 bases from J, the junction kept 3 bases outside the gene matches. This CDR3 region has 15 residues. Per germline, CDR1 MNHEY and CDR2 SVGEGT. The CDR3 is CASSYGDRDQETQYF. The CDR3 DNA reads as TGTGCCAGCAGTTACGGCGACAGGGACCAAGAGACCCAGTACTTC.

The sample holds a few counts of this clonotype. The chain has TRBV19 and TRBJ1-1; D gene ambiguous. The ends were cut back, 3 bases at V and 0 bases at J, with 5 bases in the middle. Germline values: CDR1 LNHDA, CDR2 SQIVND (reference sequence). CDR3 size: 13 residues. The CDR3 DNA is TGTGCCAGTAGTATTAGCTTGAACACTGAAGCTTTCTTT. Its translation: CASSISLNTEAFF. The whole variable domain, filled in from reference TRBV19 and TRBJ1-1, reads DGGITQSPKYLFRKEGQNVTLSCEQNLNHDAMYWYRQDPGQGLRLIYYSQIVNDFQKGDIAEGYSVSREKKESFPLTVTSAQKNPTAFYLCASSISLNTEAFFGQGTRLTVV.

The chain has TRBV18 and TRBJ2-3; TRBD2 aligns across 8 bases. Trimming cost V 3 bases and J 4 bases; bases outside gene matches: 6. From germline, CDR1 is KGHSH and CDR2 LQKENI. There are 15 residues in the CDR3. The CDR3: CASSPGLGASDTQYF. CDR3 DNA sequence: TGTGCCAGCTCACCGGGACTAGGGGCGTCAGATACGCAGTATTTT.

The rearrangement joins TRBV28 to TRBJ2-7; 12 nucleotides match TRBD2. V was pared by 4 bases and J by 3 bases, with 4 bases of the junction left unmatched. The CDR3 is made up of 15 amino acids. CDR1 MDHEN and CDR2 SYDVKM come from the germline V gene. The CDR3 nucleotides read TGTGCCAGCAGTTCCTGGACTAGCGGGAACTACGAGCAGTACTTC. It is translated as CASSSWTSGNYEQYF.

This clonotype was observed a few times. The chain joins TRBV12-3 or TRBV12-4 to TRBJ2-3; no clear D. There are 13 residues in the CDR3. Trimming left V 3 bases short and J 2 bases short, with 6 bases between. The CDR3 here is CASSFDDTDTQYF. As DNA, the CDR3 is TGTGCCAGCAGTTTCGACGACACAGATACGCAGTATTTT.

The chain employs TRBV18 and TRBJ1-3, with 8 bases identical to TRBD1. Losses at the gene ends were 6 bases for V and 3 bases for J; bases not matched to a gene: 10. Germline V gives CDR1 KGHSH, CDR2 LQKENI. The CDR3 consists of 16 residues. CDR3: CASSPQGASNGNTIYF. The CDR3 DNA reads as TGTGCCAGCTCGCCCCAGGGGGCTTCAAATGGAAACACCATATATTTT.

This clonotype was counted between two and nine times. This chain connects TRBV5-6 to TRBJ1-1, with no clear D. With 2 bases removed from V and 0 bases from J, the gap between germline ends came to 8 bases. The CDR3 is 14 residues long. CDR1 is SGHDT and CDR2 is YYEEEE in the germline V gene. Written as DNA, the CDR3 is TGTGCCAGCAGCTTCGGGGTCTTGAACACTGAAGCTTTCTTT. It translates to CASSFGVLNTEAFF. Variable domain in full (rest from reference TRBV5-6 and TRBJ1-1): DAGVTQSPTHLIKTRGQQVTLRCSPKSGHDTVSWYQQALGQGPQFIFQYYEEEERQRGNFPDRFSGHQFPNYSSELNVNALLLGDSALYLCASSFGVLNTEAFFGQGTRLTVV.

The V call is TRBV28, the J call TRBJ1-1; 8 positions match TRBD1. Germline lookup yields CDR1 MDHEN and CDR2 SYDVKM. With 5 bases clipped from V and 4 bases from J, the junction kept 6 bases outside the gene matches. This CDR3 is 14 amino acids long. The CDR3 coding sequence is TGTGCCAGCAGTGGGCGGACAGGGAGCACTGAAGCTTTCTTT. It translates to CASSGRTGSTEAFF.

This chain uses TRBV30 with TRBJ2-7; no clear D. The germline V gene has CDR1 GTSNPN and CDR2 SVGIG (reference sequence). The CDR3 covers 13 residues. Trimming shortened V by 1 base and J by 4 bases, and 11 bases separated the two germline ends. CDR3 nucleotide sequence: TGTGCCTGGAGTGCGATTAGTCCTTACGAGCAGTACTTC. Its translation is CAWSAISPYEQYF.

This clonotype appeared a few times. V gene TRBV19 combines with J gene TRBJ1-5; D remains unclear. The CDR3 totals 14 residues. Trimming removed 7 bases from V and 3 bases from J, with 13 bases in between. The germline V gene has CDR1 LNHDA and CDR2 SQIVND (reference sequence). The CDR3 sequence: CASTMSVTNQPQHF. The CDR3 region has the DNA TGTGCCAGTACGATGAGTGTTACCAATCAGCCCCAGCATTTT.